This T cell receptor beta chain was obtained from a study of cytomegalovirus exposure and HLA in healthy donors. General study points: Researchers reported in a later analysis that a missense DCLRE1C variant was tied to TCR beta V- and J-gene trimming. The records held CMV serostatus as the only immune exposure information.

Remarks on this clone: Its antigen is as yet unknown.

Primers for the PCR totalled 60 Vbeta and 13 Jbeta. The data were produced by immunoSEQ multiplex PCR, yet TCRdb's version contains in-frame clones alone and is incomplete. The table has about 170,000 clones, around 76% seen once. CDR1 is SGHRS and CDR2 is YFSETQ in the germline V gene. Trimming shortened V by 0 bases and J by 1 base, and 10 bases separated the two germline ends. There are 16 residues in the CDR3. Healthy individuals who donated bone marrow served as the donors. Likely unrecorded immune exposures existed in these nominally healthy donors. The V call is TRBV5-1, the J call TRBJ2-2, with a weak D call TRBD2 (7 bases). This TCR was sampled from a female donor in good health and CMV-seronegative. The specimen was PBMCs. CDR3 in DNA: TGCGCCAGCAGCTTGGAAGGGGGGGAGAACACCGGGGAGCTGTTTTTT. Amino acid sequence: CASSLEGGENTGELFF.